This TCR beta chain was obtained from a study of blood T cell repertoires in COVID-19. Study-level background: Acute and convalescent COVID-19 specimens originated in the United States, Italy and Spain. PBMCs, B-cell-depleted T cells, or T cells were the source of the cDNA or gDNA that made up the material.

Sequenced by immunoSEQ multiplex PCR; TCRdb stores in-frame clones only, minus some. The sample consists of about 83,000 clones, 87% of them appearing once. Specimen: peripheral blood. The TCR sequence derives from a woman between 45 and 60 years old with active or convalescent COVID-19.

The CDR3 reads CSVKRFQGADTQYF. The DNA for the CDR3 is TGCAGCGTCAAACGATTCCAGGGGGCAGATACGCAGTATTTT. The chain combines TRBV29-1 with TRBJ2-3, with TRBD1 identical over 7 bases. J gave up 4 bases and V 6 bases, and 10 bases lay outside the gene matches. The CDR3 totals 14 residues. Germline lookup yields CDR1 SQVTM and CDR2 ANQGSEA.